The rows below give T cell receptor beta chains drawn from one sample of a study of siplizumab effects on memory and regulatory T cells. The data were produced by immunoSEQ multiplex PCR, yet TCRdb's version contains in-frame clones alone and is incomplete. Of 87,000 or so clones in the sample, nearly 95% were seen once. Sequenced material: non-Treg CD4+ T cells sorted from blood. The origin of the receptors is a human donor in good health. Both conserved end residues are part of each CDR3. D genes are given only for firm matches. Size is stated for part of the rows, as once, few or many counts, or as a class when the clone is expanded.

TRBJ2-7	TRBD1	NA	TRBV4-2	TGTGCCAGCAGCCAAGCAGGACAGGGGGGGGACGAGCAGTACTTC	CASSQAGQGGDEQYF
TRBJ2-7	NA	NA	TRBV7-9	TGTGCCAGCAGCTTAGGATCGGCAGGGCCGCGAGAGCAGTACTTC	CASSLGSAGPREQYF
TRBJ1-4	NA	NA	TRBV9	TGTGCCAGCAGCAGGTGGGACTCACTCAGGGAAAAACTGTTTTTT	CASSRWDSLREKLFF
TRBJ1-2	NA	NA	TRBV9	TGTGCCAGCAGCCCCGACGGAGACTATGGCTACACCTTC	CASSPDGDYGYTF
TRBJ1-1	NA	NA	TRBV6-5	TGTGCCAGCAGTTACTCCTTTTCTGACCGCAACACTGAAGCTTTCTTT	CASSYSFSDRNTEAFF
TRBJ1-2	TRBD1	NA	TRBV7-9	TGTGCCAGCAGCCCGAGGGGACAGGGGGCTGGTGGCTACACCTTC	CASSPRGQGAGGYTF
TRBJ2-5	TRBD2	NA	TRBV20-1	TGCAGTGCGCGGGAGGAGACCCAGTACTTC	CSAREETQYF
TRBJ2-7	NA	NA	TRBV6-6	TGTGCCAGCAGGAAAGAAGGCGAGCAGTACTTC	CASRKEGEQYF
TRBJ2-7	TRBD1	NA	TRBV19	TGTGCCAGCGCCACTTCCGGGACAGGACTATACGAGCAGTACTTC	CASATSGTGLYEQYF
TRBJ2-2	TRBD2	NA	TRBV2	TGTGCCAGCAGCCTCGTTCCGGGAGGAAGCACCGGGGAGCTGTTTTTT	CASSLVPGGSTGELFF
TRBJ1-1	NA	NA	TRBV6-1	TGTGCCAGCAGGCCCACCGAACTGACGAACACTGAAGCTTTCTTT	CASRPTELTNTEAFF
TRBJ2-6	NA	NA	TRBV25-1	TGTGCCAGCAGTGATTATTCTGGGGCCAACGTCCTGACTTTC	CASSDYSGANVLTF
TRBJ2-2	NA	NA	TRBV30	TGTGCCTTGGAAGACCGGAACCCCGCGACCGGGGAGCTGTTTTTT	CALEDRNPATGELFF
TRBJ1-3	NA	NA	TRBV5-4	TGTGCCAGCAGCTTGCGAGGGGACGGAAACACCATATATTTT	CASSLRGDGNTIYF
TRBJ2-2	NA	NA	TRBV4-1	TGCGCCAGCAGCCGACCCCCTCCTGCCAGCAAACCGAACACCGGGGAGCTGTTTTTT	CASSRPPPASKPNTGELFF
TRBJ2-5	TRBD2	once	TRBV5-1	TGCGCCAGCAGCTCAGGACTAGCGGGAGGCCTGGGAGAGACCCAGTACTTC	CASSSGLAGGLGETQYF
TRBJ2-1	TRBD2	NA	TRBV11-3	TGTGCCAGCAGCTTTCTAGCGGGAGGGAGGAATGAGCAGTTCTTC	CASSFLAGGRNEQFF
TRBJ2-1	NA	once	TRBV6-5	TGTGCCAGCAGTCCAGCGCGGTCCTACAATGAGCAGTTCTTC	CASSPARSYNEQFF
TRBJ2-1	TRBD1	NA	TRBV7-3	TGTGCCAGCAGTTCCGGGACAGGGTCCTACAATGAGCAGTTCTTC	CASSSGTGSYNEQFF
TRBJ1-1	TRBD1	NA	TRBV5-4	TGTGCCAGCAGCTTGGCAGGGGGCGCGGACACTGAAGCTTTCTTT	CASSLAGGADTEAFF
TRBJ2-2	NA	NA	TRBV5-4	TGTGCCAGCAGCTTGCCTGGGGGGCGAAGCACCGGGGAGCTGTTTTTT	CASSLPGGRSTGELFF
TRBJ2-7	NA	NA	TRBV6-4	TGTGCCAGCAATGCCCGATTCCACGAGCAGTACTTC	CASNARFHEQYF
TRBJ2-7	TRBD2	NA	TRBV7-2	TGTGCCAGCAGCACCAGAGTAGCGGGAGCGGGAAACGAGCAGTACTTC	CASSTRVAGAGNEQYF
TRBJ2-1	TRBD2	NA	TRBV11-2	TGTGCCAGCAGCCACACCCGGGCTAGCGGGAGGGCCATGAATGAGCAGTTCTTC	CASSHTRASGRAMNEQFF
TRBJ2-7	TRBD1	NA	TRBV19	TGTGCCAGTAGTACCGGGCAGGGGGCGACCTACGAGCAGTACTTC	CASSTGQGATYEQYF
TRBJ2-4	NA	NA	TRBV23-1	TGCGCCAGCAGTCCTCTAACGCCAGGGGTCCGCTCTTTAGCCAAAAACATTCAGTACTTC	CASSPLTPGVRSLAKNIQYF
TRBJ2-3	TRBD2	NA	TRBV9	TGTGCCAGCAGCCCTTTAGCGGGAGGCAGAACAGATACGCAGTATTTT	CASSPLAGGRTDTQYF
TRBJ2-7	NA	once	TRBV20-1	TGCAGTGCCAGTACAGCCGGCGAGCAGTACTTC	CSASTAGEQYF
TRBJ2-3	NA	NA	TRBV9	TGTGCCAGCAGCGTAGCTGGGCGGTTCACAGATACGCAGTATTTT	CASSVAGRFTDTQYF
TRBJ2-3	NA	NA	TRBV14	TGTGCCAGCAGCCATTGGGACACCAATACGCAGTATTTT	CASSHWDTNTQYF
TRBJ1-1	TRBD1	few	TRBV19	TGTGCCAGTAGTATTCGCCCGAGACAGGGGGCTATTAGGAGGACTGAAGCTTTCTTT	CASSIRPRQGAIRRTEAFF
TRBJ1-4	NA	NA	TRBV7-2	TGTGCCAGCAGCTTATCAACGGACCGCTATGAAAAACTGTTTTTT	CASSLSTDRYEKLFF
TRBJ2-1	TRBD2	NA	TRBV19	TGTGCCAGTAGTATACCACCGGGGACTAGCGGGAGCGTGAATGAGCAGTTCTTC	CASSIPPGTSGSVNEQFF
TRBJ1-5	NA	NA	TRBV27	TGTGCCAGCAGTCGCACCGCCCGGCCCCCCCAGCATTTT	CASSRTARPPQHF
TRBJ1-3	NA	NA	TRBV2	TGTGCCAGCAGGGGTGCTGGAAACACCATATATTTT	CASRGAGNTIYF
TRBJ2-4	NA	NA	TRBV4-2	TGTGCCAGCAGCCAGGACCAAGGCTTTCGGGCAAACATTCAGTACTTC	CASSQDQGFRANIQYF
TRBJ2-1	TRBD1	NA	TRBV18	TGTGCCAGCTCACCAGTGGCAGGGGGTCCGGGGTCCTCCTACAATGAGCAGTTCTTC	CASSPVAGGPGSSYNEQFF
TRBJ1-1	NA	NA	TRBV6-6	TGTGCCAGCAGTTACATGCAGAACACTGAAGCTTTCTTT	CASSYMQNTEAFF
TRBJ1-3	TRBD1	once	TRBV30	TGTGCCTGGTCAAATATCAGGGGGCCTGGAAACACCATATATTTT	CAWSNIRGPGNTIYF
TRBJ2-1	NA	NA	TRBV30	TGTGCCTGGAAGGGTGGGGACCCCCAGGGCTCCTACAATGAGCAGTTCTTC	CAWKGGDPQGSYNEQFF
TRBJ1-4	NA	once	TRBV11-2	TGTGCCAGCAGCTCCAAGGGAGGTGCGCCGCTTTCTAATGAAAAACTGTTTTTT	CASSSKGGAPLSNEKLFF
TRBJ2-6	NA	NA	TRBV19	TGTGCCAGTACCCCGAGGAGGGACAGAGAATTCTCTGGGGCCAACGTCCTGACTTTC	CASTPRRDREFSGANVLTF
TRBJ2-7	NA	NA	TRBV10-3	TGTGCCATCGCGAGTTCCGAGCAGTACTTC	CAIASSEQYF
TRBJ1-6	NA	NA	TRBV9	TGTGCCAGCAGCGGGGAGGAAGGGTATTCACCCCTCCACTTT	CASSGEEGYSPLHF
TRBJ2-7	TRBD1	NA	TRBV5-4	TGTGCCAGCAGCTTGAGTGGACAGGGGGCGCGGGAGCAGTACTTC	CASSLSGQGAREQYF
TRBJ1-4	TRBD1	NA	TRBV6-1	TGTGCCAGCAGCCCGACTGGACAGGGCTATGAAAAACTGTTTTTT	CASSPTGQGYEKLFF
TRBJ2-3	NA	NA	TRBV10-2	TGCGCCAGCAGTGCTGCATGGACTAGCACAGATACGCAGTATTTT	CASSAAWTSTDTQYF
TRBJ2-2	TRBD1	NA	TRBV2	TGTGCCAGCAGAGAGGGGGCGATTAGAACCGGGGAGCTGTTTTTT	CASREGAIRTGELFF
TRBJ2-1	NA	NA	TRBV7-3	TGTGCCAGCAGCTTTGGGGGGGCCGGAGAGCAGTTCTTC	CASSFGGAGEQFF